This TCR beta chain was recorded in a study of shared clonotypes between healthy human individuals. Several immunoSEQ plates received, in even portions, the genomic DNA of each subset. Method: immunoSEQ multiplex PCR; TCRdb's copy keeps in-frame clones and lacks some. The table shows some 2.1 million clones, with around 95% occurring only once. V shed 0 bases, J shed 5 bases, and the junction held 7 bases outside the gene matches. Germline V gives CDR1 LGHNA, CDR2 YSLEER. There are 16 residues in the CDR3. V is TRBV4-3 and J is TRBJ2-7; TRBD2 aligns across 10 bases. The sequenced sample consisted of naive CD4+ T cells sorted from blood. Regarding subset: CD45RA+ positively selected. The receptor was isolated from a man younger than 35 in good health. Here the CDR3 reads CASSQEGASGSHEQYF. The CDR3 DNA sequence: TGCGCCAGCAGCCAAGAAGGGGCTAGCGGGAGCCACGAGCAGTACTTC.